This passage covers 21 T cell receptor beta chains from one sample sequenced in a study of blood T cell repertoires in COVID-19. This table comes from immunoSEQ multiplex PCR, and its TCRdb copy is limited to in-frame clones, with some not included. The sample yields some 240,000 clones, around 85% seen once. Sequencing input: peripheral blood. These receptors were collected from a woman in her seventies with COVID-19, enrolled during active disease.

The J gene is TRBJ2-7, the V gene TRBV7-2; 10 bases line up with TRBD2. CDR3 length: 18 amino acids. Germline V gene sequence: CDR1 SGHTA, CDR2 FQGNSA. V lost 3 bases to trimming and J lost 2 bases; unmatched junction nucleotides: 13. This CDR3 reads CASSFVGGSGRIPYEQYF. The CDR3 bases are TGTGCCAGCAGCTTCGTGGGTGGTAGCGGGAGGATTCCCTACGAGCAGTACTTC.

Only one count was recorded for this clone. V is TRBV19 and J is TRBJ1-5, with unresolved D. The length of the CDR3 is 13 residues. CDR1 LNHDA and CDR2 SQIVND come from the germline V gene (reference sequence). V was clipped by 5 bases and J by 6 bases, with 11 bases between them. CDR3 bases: TGTGCCAGTAGTCACAATGGTGGTCAGCCCCAGCATTTT. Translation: CASSHNGGQPQHF.

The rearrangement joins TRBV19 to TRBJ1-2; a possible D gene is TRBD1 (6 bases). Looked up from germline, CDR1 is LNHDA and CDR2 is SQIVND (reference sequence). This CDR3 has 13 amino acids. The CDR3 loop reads CGSGGLENYGYTF. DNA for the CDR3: TGTGGATCGGGGGGCCTTGAAAACTATGGCTACACCTTC.

In DNA, the CDR3 is TGTGCCAGCAGCCATGGCGGGGGGCAGGCAACTAATGAAAAACTGTTTTTT. This codes for CASSHGGGQATNEKLFF. V gene TRBV5-4 combines with J gene TRBJ1-4; perhaps TRBD1 as D (6 bases). Per germline, CDR1 SGHNT and CDR2 YYREEE (reference sequence). This CDR3 is 17 amino acids long. The germline V and J ends were trimmed by 4 bases and 0 bases, with 16 bases remaining between them.

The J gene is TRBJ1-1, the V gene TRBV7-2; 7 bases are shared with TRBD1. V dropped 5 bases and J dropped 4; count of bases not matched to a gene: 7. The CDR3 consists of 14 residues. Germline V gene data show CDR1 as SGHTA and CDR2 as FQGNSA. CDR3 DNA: TGTGCCAGCAGCGTACACAGGGGAAGCACTGAAGCTTTCTTT. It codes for CASSVHRGSTEAFF.

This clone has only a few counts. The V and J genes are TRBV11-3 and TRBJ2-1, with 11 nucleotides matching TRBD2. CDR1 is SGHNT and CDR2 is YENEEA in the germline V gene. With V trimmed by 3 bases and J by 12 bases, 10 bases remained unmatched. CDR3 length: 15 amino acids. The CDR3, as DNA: TGTGCCAGCAGCTTTGCGTTAGCGGGGGGGAGTCGGCAGTTCTTC. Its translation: CASSFALAGGSRQFF.

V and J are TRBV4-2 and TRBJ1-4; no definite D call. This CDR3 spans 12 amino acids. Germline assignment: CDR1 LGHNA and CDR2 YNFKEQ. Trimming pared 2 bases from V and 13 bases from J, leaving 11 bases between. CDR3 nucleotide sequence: TGTGCCAGCAGCCAACCCCAGAAAATACTGTTTTTT. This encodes CASSQPQKILFF.

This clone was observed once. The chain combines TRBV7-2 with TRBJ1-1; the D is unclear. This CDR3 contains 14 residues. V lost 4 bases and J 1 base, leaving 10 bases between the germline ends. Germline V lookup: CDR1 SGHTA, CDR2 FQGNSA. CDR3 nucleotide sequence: TGTGCCAGCAGCTATAATCCGGGGAACACTGAAGCTTTCTTT. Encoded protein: CASSYNPGNTEAFF.

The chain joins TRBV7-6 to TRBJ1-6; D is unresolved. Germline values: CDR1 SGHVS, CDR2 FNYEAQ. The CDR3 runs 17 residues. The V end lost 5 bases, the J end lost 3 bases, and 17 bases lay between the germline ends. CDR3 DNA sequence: TGTGCCAGCAGCCCCGAGACCGGGTTTGACTATAATTCACCCCTCCACTTT. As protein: CASSPETGFDYNSPLHF.

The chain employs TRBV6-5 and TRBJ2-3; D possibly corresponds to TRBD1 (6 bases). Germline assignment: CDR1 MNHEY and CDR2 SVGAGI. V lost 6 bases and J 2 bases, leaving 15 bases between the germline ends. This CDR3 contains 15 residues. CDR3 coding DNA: TGTGCCAGCAGGAGGGGCAGGGGAGACACAGATACGCAGTATTTT. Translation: CASRRGRGDTDTQYF.

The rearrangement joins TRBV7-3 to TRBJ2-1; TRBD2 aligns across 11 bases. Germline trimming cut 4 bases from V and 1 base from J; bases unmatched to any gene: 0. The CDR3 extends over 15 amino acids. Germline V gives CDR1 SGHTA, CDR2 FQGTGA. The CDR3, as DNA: TGTGCCAGCAGCTCTAGCGGGGGGTCCTACAATGAGCAGTTCTTC. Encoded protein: CASSSSGGSYNEQFF. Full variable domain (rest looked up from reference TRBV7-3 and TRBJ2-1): GAGVSQTPSNKVTEKGKYVELRCDPISGHTALYWYRQSLGQGPEFLIYFQGTGAADDSGLPNDRFFAVRPEGSVSTLKIQRTERGDSAVYLCASSSSGGSYNEQFFGPGTRLTVL.

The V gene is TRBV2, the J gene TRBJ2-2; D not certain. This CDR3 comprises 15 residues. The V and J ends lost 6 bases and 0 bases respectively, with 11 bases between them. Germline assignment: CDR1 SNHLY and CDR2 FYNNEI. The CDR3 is CASRVDTTNTGELFF. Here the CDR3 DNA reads TGTGCCAGCAGGGTCGACACCACGAACACCGGGGAGCTGTTTTTT.

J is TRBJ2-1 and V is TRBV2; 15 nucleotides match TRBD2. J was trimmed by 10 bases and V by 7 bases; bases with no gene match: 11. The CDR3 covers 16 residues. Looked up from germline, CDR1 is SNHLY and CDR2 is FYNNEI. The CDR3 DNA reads TGTGCCAGCACCTGGGGACTAGCGGGAGGATCGGGGGAGCAGTTCTTC. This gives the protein CASTWGLAGGSGEQFF.

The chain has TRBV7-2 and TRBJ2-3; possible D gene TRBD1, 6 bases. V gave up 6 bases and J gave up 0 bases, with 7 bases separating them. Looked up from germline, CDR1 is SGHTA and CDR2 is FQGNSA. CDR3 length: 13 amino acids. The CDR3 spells CASRQGSTDTQYF. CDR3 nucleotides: TGTGCCAGCAGACAGGGAAGCACAGATACGCAGTATTTT.

CDR3 sequence: CASSPQESYGYTF. DNA for the CDR3: TGTGCCAGCAGCCCACAGGAAAGCTATGGCTACACCTTC. The chain combines TRBV14 with TRBJ1-2, with D perhaps TRBD1 (5 bases). CDR3 size: 13 residues. CDR1 is SGHDN, CDR2 FVKESK, per germline. Trimming pared 4 bases from V and 4 bases from J, leaving 10 bases between.

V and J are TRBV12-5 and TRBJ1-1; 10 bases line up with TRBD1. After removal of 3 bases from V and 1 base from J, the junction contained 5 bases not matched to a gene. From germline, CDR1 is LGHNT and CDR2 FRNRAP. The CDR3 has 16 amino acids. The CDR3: CASGFGTGVGNTEAFF. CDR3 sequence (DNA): TGTGCTAGTGGTTTTGGGACAGGGGTGGGGAACACTGAAGCTTTCTTT.

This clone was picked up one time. Here the CDR3 reads CASSSSDRGGAEAFF. CDR3 coding DNA: TGTGCCAGCAGCTCCTCGGACAGGGGGGGCGCTGAAGCTTTCTTT. The V and J genes are TRBV7-3 and TRBJ1-1, with 10 bases lining up with TRBD1. The CDR3 loop spans 15 amino acids. Germline V gene lookup returns CDR1 SGHTA and CDR2 FQGTGA. J was trimmed by 6 bases and V by 4 bases; bases with no gene match: 8.

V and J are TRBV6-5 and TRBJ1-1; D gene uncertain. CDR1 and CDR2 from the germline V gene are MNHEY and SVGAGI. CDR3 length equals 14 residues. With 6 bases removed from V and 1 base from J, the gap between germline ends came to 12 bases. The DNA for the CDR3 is TGTGCCAGCAGCCAGACTTACACGAACACTGAAGCTTTCTTT. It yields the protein CASSQTYTNTEAFF.

The CDR3 loop reads CASSQILDSDGGYTF. In nucleotides, the CDR3 is TGTGCCAGCTCACAAATTTTGGACTCGGACGGTGGCTACACCTTC. The chain is built from TRBV18 and TRBJ1-2; D gene unclear. Trimming stripped 4 bases from V and 7 bases from J, with 19 bases between. The CDR3 extends over 15 amino acids. In germline, CDR1 is KGHSH, CDR2 LQKENI.

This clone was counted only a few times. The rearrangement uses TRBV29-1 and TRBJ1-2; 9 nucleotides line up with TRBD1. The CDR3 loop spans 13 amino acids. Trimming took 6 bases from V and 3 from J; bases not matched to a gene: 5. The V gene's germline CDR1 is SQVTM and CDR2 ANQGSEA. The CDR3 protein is CSVGDRVDYGYTF. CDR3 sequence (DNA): TGCAGCGTCGGGGACAGGGTGGACTATGGCTACACCTTC.

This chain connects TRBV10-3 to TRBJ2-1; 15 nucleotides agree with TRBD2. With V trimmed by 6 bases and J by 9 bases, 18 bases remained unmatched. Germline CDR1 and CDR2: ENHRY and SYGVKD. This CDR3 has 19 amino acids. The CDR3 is CAISFAPGTSGRIVGEQFF. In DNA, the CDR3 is TGTGCCATCAGCTTCGCTCCCGGGACTAGCGGGAGGATAGTGGGTGAGCAGTTCTTC.